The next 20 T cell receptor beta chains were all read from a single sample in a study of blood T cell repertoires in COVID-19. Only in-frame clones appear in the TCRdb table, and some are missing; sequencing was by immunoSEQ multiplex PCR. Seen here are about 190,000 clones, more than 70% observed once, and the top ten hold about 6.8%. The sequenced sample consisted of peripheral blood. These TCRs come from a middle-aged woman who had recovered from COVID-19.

CDR3 in amino acids: CASIGLATGTGELFF. In nucleotides, the CDR3 is TGTGCCAGTATCGGACTAGCGACGGGCACCGGGGAGCTGTTTTTT. The chain is built from TRBV19 and TRBJ2-2, with TRBD2 identical over 9 bases. The ends lost 7 bases at V and 4 bases at J; junction bases unmatched: 7. The CDR3 has 15 amino acids. In germline, CDR1 is LNHDA, CDR2 SQIVND (reference sequence).

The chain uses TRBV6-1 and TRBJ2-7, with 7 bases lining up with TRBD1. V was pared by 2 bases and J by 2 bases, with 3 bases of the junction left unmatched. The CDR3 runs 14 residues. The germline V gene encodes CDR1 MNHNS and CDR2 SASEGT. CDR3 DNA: TGTGCCAGCAGTGAAATGGGACAGCCCTACGAGCAGTACTTC. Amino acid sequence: CASSEMGQPYEQYF.

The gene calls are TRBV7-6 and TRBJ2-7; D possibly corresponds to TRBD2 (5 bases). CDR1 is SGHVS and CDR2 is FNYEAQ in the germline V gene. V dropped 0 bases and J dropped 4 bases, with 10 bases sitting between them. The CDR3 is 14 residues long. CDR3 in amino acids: CASSLAGSSYEQYF. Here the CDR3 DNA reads TGTGCCAGCAGCTTAGCAGGGAGTTCGTACGAGCAGTACTTC.

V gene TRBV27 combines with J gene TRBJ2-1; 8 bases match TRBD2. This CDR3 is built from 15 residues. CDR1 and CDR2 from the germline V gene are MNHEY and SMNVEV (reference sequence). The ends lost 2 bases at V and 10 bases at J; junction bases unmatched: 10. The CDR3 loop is CASSLGAGGGGEQFF. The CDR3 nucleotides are TGTGCCAGCAGTTTAGGGGCGGGGGGCGGGGGAGAGCAGTTCTTC.

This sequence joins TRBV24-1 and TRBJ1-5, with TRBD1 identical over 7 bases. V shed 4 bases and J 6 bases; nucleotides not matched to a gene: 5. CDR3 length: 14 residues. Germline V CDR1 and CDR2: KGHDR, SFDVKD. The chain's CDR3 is CATSDRDSPQPQHF. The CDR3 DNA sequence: TGTGCCACCAGTGACCGGGACAGCCCTCAGCCCCAGCATTTT.

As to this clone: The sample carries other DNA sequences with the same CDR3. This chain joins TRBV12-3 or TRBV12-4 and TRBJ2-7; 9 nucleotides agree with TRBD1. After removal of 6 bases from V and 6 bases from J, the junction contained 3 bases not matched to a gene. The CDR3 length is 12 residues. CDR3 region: CASSPTGGEQYF. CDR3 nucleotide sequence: TGTGCCAGCAGCCCGACAGGGGGCGAGCAGTACTTC.

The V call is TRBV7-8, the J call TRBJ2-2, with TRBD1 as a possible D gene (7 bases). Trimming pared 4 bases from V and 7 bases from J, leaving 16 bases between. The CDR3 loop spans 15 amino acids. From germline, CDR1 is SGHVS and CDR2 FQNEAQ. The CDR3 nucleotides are TGTGCCAGCAGCTCAGGGGGAGGAACGGGCGGGGAGCTGTTTTTT. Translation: CASSSGGGTGGELFF.

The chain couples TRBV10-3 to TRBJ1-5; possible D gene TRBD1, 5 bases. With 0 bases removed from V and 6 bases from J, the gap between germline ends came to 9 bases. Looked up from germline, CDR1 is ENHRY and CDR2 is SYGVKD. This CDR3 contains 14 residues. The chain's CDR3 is CAISESGAGQPQHF. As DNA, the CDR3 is TGTGCCATCAGTGAGTCAGGGGCTGGTCAGCCCCAGCATTTT.

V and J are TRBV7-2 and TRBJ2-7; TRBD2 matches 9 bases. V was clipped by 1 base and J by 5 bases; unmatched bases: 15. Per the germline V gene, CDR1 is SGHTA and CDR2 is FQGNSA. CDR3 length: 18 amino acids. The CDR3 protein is CASSLVGAGAGGPHEQYF. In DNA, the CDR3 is TGTGCCAGCAGCTTAGTGGGGGCTGGGGCGGGAGGGCCCCACGAGCAGTACTTC. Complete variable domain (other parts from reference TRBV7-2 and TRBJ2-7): GAGVSQSPSNKVTEKGKDVELRCDPISGHTALYWYRQSLGQGLEFLIYFQGNSAPDKSGLPSDRFSAERTGGSVSTLTIQRTQQEDSAVYLCASSLVGAGAGGPHEQYFGPGTRLTVT.

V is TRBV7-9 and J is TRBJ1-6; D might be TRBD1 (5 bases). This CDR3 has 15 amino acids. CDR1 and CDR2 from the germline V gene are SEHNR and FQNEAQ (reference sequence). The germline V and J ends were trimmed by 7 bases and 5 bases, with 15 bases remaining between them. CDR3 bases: TGTGCCAGCACCATTGGGGGGGTAAATAATTCACCCCTCCACTTT. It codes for CASTIGGVNNSPLHF.

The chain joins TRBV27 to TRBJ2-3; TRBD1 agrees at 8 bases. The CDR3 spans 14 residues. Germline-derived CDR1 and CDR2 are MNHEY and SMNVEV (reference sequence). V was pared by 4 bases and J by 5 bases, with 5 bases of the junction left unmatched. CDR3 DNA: TGTGCCAGCAGTTCAGTTGACAGGGGAGATACGCAGTATTTT. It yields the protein CASSSVDRGDTQYF.

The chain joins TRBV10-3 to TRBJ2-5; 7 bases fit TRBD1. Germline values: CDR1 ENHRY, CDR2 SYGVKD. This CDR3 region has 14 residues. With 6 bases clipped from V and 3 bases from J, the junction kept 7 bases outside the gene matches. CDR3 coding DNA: TGTGCCATCAGCCGACAGGGTGAGGAAGAGACCCAGTACTTC. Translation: CAISRQGEEETQYF.

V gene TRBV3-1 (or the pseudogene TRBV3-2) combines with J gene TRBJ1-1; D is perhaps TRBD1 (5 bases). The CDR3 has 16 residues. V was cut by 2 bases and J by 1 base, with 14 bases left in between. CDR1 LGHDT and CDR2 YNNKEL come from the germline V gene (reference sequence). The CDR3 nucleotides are TGTGCCAGCAGCCAAACACGGACACGGAGGAACACTGAAGCTTTCTTT. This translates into CASSQTRTRRNTEAFF.

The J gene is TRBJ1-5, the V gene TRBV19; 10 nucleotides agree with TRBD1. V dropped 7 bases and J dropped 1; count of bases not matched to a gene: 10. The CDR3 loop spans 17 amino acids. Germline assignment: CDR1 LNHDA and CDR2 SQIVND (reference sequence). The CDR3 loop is CASTYSGTGVSNQPQHF. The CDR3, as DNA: TGTGCCAGTACCTATAGCGGGACAGGGGTGAGCAATCAGCCCCAGCATTTT. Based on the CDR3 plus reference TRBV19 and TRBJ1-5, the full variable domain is DGGITQSPKYLFRKEGQNVTLSCEQNLNHDAMYWYRQDPGQGLRLIYYSQIVNDFQKGDIAEGYSVSREKKESFPLTVTSAQKNPTAFYLCASTYSGTGVSNQPQHFGDGTRLSIL.

The CDR3 region has the DNA TGTGTCAGAAGCTTAGGGACAGGTACCATGAACACTGAAGCTTTCTTT. It is translated as CVRSLGTGTMNTEAFF. The rearrangement links TRBV7-5 to TRBJ1-1; TRBD1, the D gene given by the table, was not confirmed from the DNA. TRBV7-5 is given as a pseudogene. CDR3 length equals 16 residues.

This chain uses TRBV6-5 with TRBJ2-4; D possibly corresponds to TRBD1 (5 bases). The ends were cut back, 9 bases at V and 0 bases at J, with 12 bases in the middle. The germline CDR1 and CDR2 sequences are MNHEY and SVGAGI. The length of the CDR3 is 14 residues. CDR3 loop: CASLDTLAKNIQYF. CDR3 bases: TGTGCCAGTTTGGACACTTTAGCCAAAAACATTCAGTACTTC.

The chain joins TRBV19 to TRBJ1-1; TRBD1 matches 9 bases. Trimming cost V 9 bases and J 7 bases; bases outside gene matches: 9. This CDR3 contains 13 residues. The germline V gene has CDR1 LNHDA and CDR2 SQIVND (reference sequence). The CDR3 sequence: CASRTGTGFEAFF. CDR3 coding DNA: TGTGCCAGCAGGACCGGGACAGGGTTTGAAGCTTTCTTT.

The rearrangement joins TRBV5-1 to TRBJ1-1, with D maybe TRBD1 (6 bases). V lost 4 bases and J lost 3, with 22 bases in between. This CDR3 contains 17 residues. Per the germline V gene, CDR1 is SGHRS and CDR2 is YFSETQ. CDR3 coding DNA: TGCGCCAGCAGCCCGCGGCCGCTGGGGGCTGAGGACACTGAAGCTTTCTTT. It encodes CASSPRPLGAEDTEAFF. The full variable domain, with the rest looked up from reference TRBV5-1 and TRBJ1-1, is KAGVTQTPRYLIKTRGQQVTLSCSPISGHRSVSWYQQTPGQGLQFLFEYFSETQRNKGNFPGRFSGRQFSNSRSEMNVSTLELGDSALYLCASSPRPLGAEDTEAFFGQGTRLTVV.

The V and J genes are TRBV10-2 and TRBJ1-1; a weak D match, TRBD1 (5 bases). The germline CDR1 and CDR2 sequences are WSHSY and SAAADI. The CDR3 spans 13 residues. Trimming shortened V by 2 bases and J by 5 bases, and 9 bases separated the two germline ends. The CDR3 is CASSEQGVTEAFF. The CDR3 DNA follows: TGCGCCAGCAGTGAGCAAGGGGTAACTGAAGCTTTCTTT.

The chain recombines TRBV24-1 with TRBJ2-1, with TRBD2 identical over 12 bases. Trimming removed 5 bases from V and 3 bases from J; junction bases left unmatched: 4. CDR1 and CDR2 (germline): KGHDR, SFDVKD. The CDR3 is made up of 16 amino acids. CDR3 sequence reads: CATSGTSGNIYNEQFF. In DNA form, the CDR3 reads TGTGCCACCAGTGGGACTAGCGGGAATATCTACAATGAGCAGTTCTTC.